This T cell receptor (beta chain) is drawn from a study of T cells in Graves' hyperthyroidism and ophthalmopathy. It was RNA transcripts that yielded the amplified TCR beta CDR3 regions. During a first-round RT-PCR of the TCR CDR3, the HTBI primer set was used. MiXCR was run by TCRdb on the multiplex PCR reads, yielding one entry per CDR3 protein. The sample records about 720,000 distinct CDR3 sequences, over 15% being singletons. Germline CDR1 reads MNHNS; CDR2 reads SASEGT. V trimming: 8 bases; J trimming: 2 bases; junction bases outside the gene matches: 8. The CDR3 contains 15 residues. The origin of this receptor is a woman in her forties or fifties with Graves' hyperthyroidism that later progressed to Graves' ophthalmopathy. This rearrangement joins TRBV6-1 to TRBJ2-3, with 9 bases fitting TRBD1. Sequenced sample: blood. The CDR3 nucleotides read TGTGCCAGCGGGGAGGGGACAGGGTACACAGATACGCAGTATTTT. Its translation is CASGEGTGYTDTQYF.